Listed below are T cell receptor beta chains from one sample, sequenced in a study of OX40 agonist ivuxolimab in advanced cancers. The repertoire was sequenced with immunoSEQ multiplex PCR; TCRdb's copy has only in-frame clones and lacks some. This table holds 90,000 to 120,000 clones, 90% found once. Source: CD4+ or CD8+ T cells sorted from blood, taken in a trial of the OX40 agonist ivuxolimab. These receptors were taken from an adult with an advanced solid tumor such as melanoma, head and neck, liver or kidney cancer. The CDR3 runs from the conserved cysteine through the conserved F or W. Fields, in order: J gene, V gene, CDR3 protein.

TRBJ2-7	TRBV6-4	CASSDSRGLRYEQYF
TRBJ2-2	TRBV15	CATADRVNTGELFF
TRBJ2-1	TRBV5-1	CASSLDSGSYNEQFF
TRBJ2-7	TRBV5-6	CASSLTGGEQYF
TRBJ2-2	TRBV7-2	CASSLGGGLTGELFF
TRBJ2-7	TRBV4-2	CASSPTWDYSYEQYF
TRBJ2-3	TRBV18	CASSNRASPTDTQYF
TRBJ2-6	TRBV7-9	CASSLQGLWAGANVLTF
TRBJ1-2	TRBV19	CASSIERTAAYGYTF
TRBJ2-5	TRBV11-2	CASSLGTSGMTETQYF
TRBJ2-3	TRBV19	CASSPTGSNFDTQYF
TRBJ2-1	TRBV7-6	CASSWGGAGYNEQFF
TRBJ1-1	TRBV2	CASSGEQVMNTEAFF
TRBJ1-1	TRBV2	CASSAPGREPAFF
TRBJ1-4	TRBV5-1	CASSWTGTRNEKLFF
TRBJ2-3	TRBV9	CASSLLTEGTDTQYF
TRBJ2-2	TRBV7-8	CASSPMLGLQNTGELFF
TRBJ1-1	TRBV5-4	CASSLGQDTEAFF
TRBJ2-1	TRBV11-2	CASSPHLNSYNEQFF
TRBJ2-7	TRBV6-6	CASTLTGGHYEQYF
TRBJ2-7	TRBV6-6	CASSYGGGSYEQYF
TRBJ2-5	TRBV6-5	CASAAIKRTGETQYF
TRBJ2-4	TRBV29-1	CSVTRGAKNIQYF
TRBJ2-1	TRBV6-1	CASREGTSGRDWALEQFF
TRBJ1-1	TRBV7-2	CASVEVTGEAFF
TRBJ2-5	TRBV7-2	CASSFLGGETQYF
TRBJ2-1	TRBV9	CASSQREGAYNEQFF
TRBJ2-1	TRBV7-2	CASSLEGSGRFNEQFF
TRBJ2-7	TRBV29-1	CSVISGLARYEQYF
TRBJ2-7	TRBV5-4	CASSQRTSRKYF
TRBJ2-7	TRBV19	CASSIGSSFPYEQYF
TRBJ2-3	TRBV28	CASSKTRPKDTQYF
TRBJ1-2	TRBV7-9	CASSLEPRDINGYTF